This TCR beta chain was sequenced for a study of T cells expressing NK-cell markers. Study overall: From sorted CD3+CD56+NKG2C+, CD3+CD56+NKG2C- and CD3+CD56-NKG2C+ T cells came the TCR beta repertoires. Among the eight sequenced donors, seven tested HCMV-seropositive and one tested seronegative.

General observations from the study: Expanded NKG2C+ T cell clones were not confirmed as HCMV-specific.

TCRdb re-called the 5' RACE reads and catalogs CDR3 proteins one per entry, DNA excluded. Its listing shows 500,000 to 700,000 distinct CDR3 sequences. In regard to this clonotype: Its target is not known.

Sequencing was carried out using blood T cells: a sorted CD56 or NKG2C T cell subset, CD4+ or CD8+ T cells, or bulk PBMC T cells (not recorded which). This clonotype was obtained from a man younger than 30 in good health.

The CDR3 sequence: CASRPSASTDTQYF. The rearrangement joins TRBV27 to TRBJ2-3. This CDR3 is 14 amino acids long. Germline lookup yields CDR1 MNHEY and CDR2 SMNVEV (reference sequence).